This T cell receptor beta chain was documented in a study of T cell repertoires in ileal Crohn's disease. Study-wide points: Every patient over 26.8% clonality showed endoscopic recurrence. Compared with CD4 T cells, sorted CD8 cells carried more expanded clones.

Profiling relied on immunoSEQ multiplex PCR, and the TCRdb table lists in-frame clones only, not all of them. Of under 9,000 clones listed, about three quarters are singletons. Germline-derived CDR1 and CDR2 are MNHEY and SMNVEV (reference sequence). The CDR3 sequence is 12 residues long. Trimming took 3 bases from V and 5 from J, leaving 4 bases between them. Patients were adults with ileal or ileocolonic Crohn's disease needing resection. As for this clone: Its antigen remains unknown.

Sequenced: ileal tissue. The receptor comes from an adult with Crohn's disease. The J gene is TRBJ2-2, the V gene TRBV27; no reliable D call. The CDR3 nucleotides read TGTGCCAGCAGTTTTATTACCGGGGAGCTGTTTTTT. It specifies CASSFITGELFF.